Listed below are T cell receptor beta chains from one sample, sequenced in a study of blood T cell repertoires in COVID-19. Sequencing was performed with immunoSEQ multiplex PCR; in TCRdb, only in-frame clones are kept and a portion is missing. The data contain 110,000 to 150,000 clones, around 82% of them singletons. What was sequenced was peripheral blood. Source of these receptors: a human donor in a cohort sampled during active COVID-19. CDR3s leave out the opening cysteine and the closing phenylalanine or tryptophan. The order of the fields is V gene, clone size, CDR3 protein. Not every row has a clone size; where given, it reads once, few, many or a size class.

V: TRBV7-9; size: .; CDR3: ASSGAGRAETQY
V: TRBV15; size: .; CDR3: ATSRDLTGEGSPLH
V: TRBV7-9; size: .; CDR3: ASSSIPGQGASSPLH
V: TRBV7-2; size: .; CDR3: ASSGRAGGISGANVLT
V: TRBV28; size: .; CDR3: ASSLRTAINNQPQH
V: TRBV9; size: once; CDR3: ASSPSTVPYGYT
V: TRBV10-2; size: .; CDR3: ASSGGRLEQY
V: TRBV14; size: .; CDR3: ASSQGRAGQPQH
V: TRBV6-5; size: few; CDR3: ASSRTVSNTEAF
V: TRBV5-4; size: .; CDR3: ASSPVGGIGSYNEQF
V: TRBV10-3; size: .; CDR3: AISESPTGNGSPLH
V: TRBV6-5; size: .; CDR3: ASSTPTGTSYEQY
V: TRBV9; size: few; CDR3: ASSVTPGTGPGEQY
V: TRBV19; size: .; CDR3: ASSSDLASSYEQY
V: TRBV12-5; size: .; CDR3: ASGNGTGAILAGANVLT
V: TRBV3-1/TRBV3-2; size: .; CDR3: ASSQDPVGNQPQH
V: TRBV19; size: .; CDR3: ASSPLAGAAYEQY
V: TRBV5-1; size: .; CDR3: ASSLQVSSYEQY
V: TRBV29-1; size: .; CDR3: SVETGVDEKLF
V: TRBV2; size: .; CDR3: ASGGTVYEQY
V: TRBV5-4; size: .; CDR3: ASRLELAGKNNEQF
V: TRBV2; size: .; CDR3: ASREQPGYT
V: TRBV28; size: .; CDR3: ASSWSQGLGSIGQPQH
V: TRBV2; size: .; CDR3: ASSGPQGIEDSDTQY
V: TRBV3-1/TRBV3-2; size: .; CDR3: ASSQDWGGSQPQH
V: TRBV5-1; size: .; CDR3: ASSLGQGSEKLF
V: TRBV7-6; size: .; CDR3: ASSLEQDRGPYQTQY
V: TRBV5-1; size: .; CDR3: ASSSGGSTDTQY
V: TRBV5-4; size: .; CDR3: ASSLRGAGYT
V: TRBV11-3; size: .; CDR3: ASSLGGYPYNEQF
V: TRBV4-1; size: .; CDR3: ASSRGEGDTQY
V: TRBV27; size: once; CDR3: ASSPVDSPLH
V: TRBV11-2; size: once; CDR3: ASSYTRGPYEQY
V: TRBV2; size: .; CDR3: ASSNAVMKADTQY
V: TRBV19; size: few; CDR3: ASRSSRLAGGTGTDTQY
V: TRBV7-2; size: few; CDR3: ASSSNRGGYT
V: TRBV29-1; size: .; CDR3: SVDGDAYSTDTQY
V: TRBV28; size: .; CDR3: ASSLFTGGSDTQY
V: TRBV6-1; size: few; CDR3: ASSEIRVSTDTQY
V: TRBV19; size: .; CDR3: ASSIGTGGTGANVLT
V: TRBV19; size: .; CDR3: ASSPSRRGAGETQY
V: TRBV10-3; size: .; CDR3: AISEPTSGGADTQY
V: TRBV20-1; size: .; CDR3: SASQWGELF
V: TRBV7-9; size: once; CDR3: ASSVDRGNSPLH
V: TRBV28; size: .; CDR3: ASSLDKSYEQY
V: TRBV5-1; size: .; CDR3: ASSPKQGAPASPLH
V: TRBV5-1; size: .; CDR3: ASSWRLAGGYNEQF
V: TRBV14; size: .; CDR3: ASSQYPGGTEAF
V: TRBV25-1; size: .; CDR3: ASRLAGGPTRETQY
V: TRBV24-1; size: .; CDR3: ATSESWNTGELF
V: TRBV2; size: .; CDR3: ASSWRGNQPQH
V: TRBV5-1; size: .; CDR3: ASSFGGDTGELF
V: TRBV24-1; size: .; CDR3: ATSDTGQGARDTQY
V: TRBV2; size: .; CDR3: ASSGGIPSYEQY
V: TRBV10-3; size: .; CDR3: AIMKTSGVYNEQF